These 18 T cell receptor beta chains were sequenced from one sample in a study of early T cells in non-severe SARS-CoV-2 infection. TCRdb used MiXCR to reprocess the 5' RACE reads, holding one entry per CDR3 protein. The table records some 77,000 distinct CDR3 sequences, 5% of them present only once. This material consisted of whole blood, taken at baseline. These receptors came from an adult who was a healthcare worker with PCR-confirmed SARS-CoV-2 infection or an uninfected control (not recorded which).

This clonotype is deemed medium-sized. The J gene is TRBJ1-5, the V gene TRBV7-2; D might be TRBD1 (6 bases). This CDR3 has 14 residues. Germline CDR1 reads SGHTA; CDR2 reads FQGNSA. Between the trimmed V and J ends, which lost 1 base and 8 bases, there was a span of 12 bases. The CDR3 protein is CASSLERGAKPQHF. DNA for the CDR3: TGTGCCAGCAGCTTAGAACGGGGGGCTAAGCCCCAGCATTTT.

This clonotype showed up just a few times. The rearrangement uses TRBV6-1 and TRBJ2-4, with unresolved D. Trimming left V 10 bases short and J 8 bases short, with 21 bases between. CDR1 is MNHNS, CDR2 SASEGT, per germline. The CDR3 is 14 residues long. The CDR3 bases are TGTGCCATCAGCGACGGTCTGGAACGGTACATTCAGTACTTC. Amino acid sequence: CAISDGLERYIQYF.

This clonotype has a count of ten or more. V usage is TRBV14 and J usage is TRBJ2-6; D unresolved. With 4 bases removed from V and 0 bases from J, the gap between germline ends came to 10 bases. CDR1 is SGHDN and CDR2 is FVKESK in the germline V gene. CDR3 length: 16 residues. This CDR3 reads CASSRRLTSGANVLTF. CDR3 coding DNA: TGTGCCAGCAGCCGACGACTCACCTCTGGGGCCAACGTCCTGACTTTC.

The V and J genes are TRBV29-1 and TRBJ2-2, with 9 nucleotides matching TRBD2. Germline V gene data show CDR1 as SQVTM and CDR2 as ANQGSEA. J was trimmed by 5 bases and V by 4 bases; bases with no gene match: 5. CDR3 size: 14 residues. The CDR3 here is CSVAQAGGTGELFF. The CDR3 DNA reads TGCAGCGTTGCGCAAGCGGGAGGAACCGGGGAGCTGTTTTTT.

The V gene is TRBV30, the J gene TRBJ2-7, with D perhaps being TRBD1 or TRBD2 (5 bases each). V lost 2 bases to trimming and J lost 4 bases, with 12 bases between them. The CDR3 is 13 residues long. Germline-derived CDR1 and CDR2 are GTSNPN and SVGIG (reference sequence). The CDR3 loop reads CAWSPGTLYEQYF. The CDR3 nucleotides read TGTGCCTGGAGTCCAGGGACCCTTTACGAGCAGTACTTC.

This clonotype was observed many times. The rearrangement joins TRBV20-1 to TRBJ2-4; no reliable D call. This CDR3 comprises 14 residues. CDR1 and CDR2 (germline): DFQATT, SNEGSKA (reference sequence). V was shortened by 2 bases and J by 0 bases, with 8 bases between the two germline ends. CDR3 protein: CSARLQLAKNIQYF. The CDR3 coding sequence is TGCAGTGCTAGATTGCAGCTAGCCAAAAACATTCAGTACTTC.

CDR3 residues: CASTPRTSGAEQYF. CDR3 DNA sequence: TGTGCCAGCACCCCGAGGACTAGTGGGGCCGAGCAGTACTTC. The gene calls are TRBV6-1 and TRBJ2-7; 7 bases match TRBD2. With 7 bases clipped from V and 6 bases from J, the junction kept 12 bases outside the gene matches. The germline V gene encodes CDR1 MNHNS and CDR2 SASEGT. The CDR3 covers 14 residues.

This clonotype occurred many times. V is TRBV12-3 or TRBV12-4 and J is TRBJ2-7; D is possibly TRBD1 (6 bases). Trimming left V 3 bases short and J 6 bases short, with 12 bases between. This CDR3 contains 13 residues. The CDR3 nucleotides are TGTGCCAGCAGTTTTACTTTAGGGGGCGAGCAGTACTTC. Protein sequence: CASSFTLGGEQYF.

This chain joins TRBV29-1 and TRBJ2-3; weak D call: TRBD2 (5 bases). The CDR3 contains 14 residues. V lost 3 bases to trimming and J lost 1 base, with 11 bases between them. The germline gives CDR1 SQVTM, CDR2 ANQGSEA. The CDR3 coding sequence is TGCAGCGTTGATGCTAGCTTTGGCACAGATACGCAGTATTTT. It specifies CSVDASFGTDTQYF.

At least ten counts were recorded for this clonotype. CDR3 loop: CASSPTYGIMNTEAFF. For the CDR3, the DNA is TGTGCCAGCAGCCCAACTTACGGGATTATGAACACTGAAGCTTTCTTT. V gene TRBV3-1 combines with J gene TRBJ1-1, with D unclear. Trimming left V 4 bases short and J 0 bases short, with 15 bases between. Germline CDR1 and CDR2: LGHDT and YNNKEL (reference sequence). CDR3 length: 16 residues.

Only a few counts were recorded for this clonotype. The CDR3, as DNA: TGTGCCAGCAGCTTTGCAGCGAACACTGAAGCTTTCTTT. It encodes CASSFAANTEAFF. The chain joins TRBV7-3 to TRBJ1-1, with unresolved D. The V end lost 3 bases, the J end lost 1 base, and 6 bases lay between the germline ends. The CDR3 runs 13 residues. Per the germline V gene, CDR1 is SGHTA and CDR2 is FQGTGA.

The chain links TRBV2 to TRBJ1-3, with 9 bases that match TRBD1. After removal of 7 bases from V and 3 bases from J, the junction contained 10 bases not matched to a gene. Germline assignment: CDR1 SNHLY and CDR2 FYNNEI. The CDR3 runs to 16 residues. CDR3 region: CASTPQGQGIGNTIYF. In nucleotides, the CDR3 is TGTGCCAGCACCCCCCAAGGACAGGGGATTGGAAACACCATATATTTT.

In this sample, this clonotype turned up many times. The CDR3 region has the DNA TGCGCCAGCAGTCTTTCAGACTCCTACGAGCAGTACTTC. Its translation: CASSLSDSYEQYF. This rearrangement joins TRBV10-1 to TRBJ2-7; D not certain. Germline V gives CDR1 WNHNN, CDR2 SYGVQD (reference sequence). V lost 5 bases, J lost 0 bases, and 8 bases lay in between. This CDR3 region has 13 residues.

This clonotype was counted ten times or more. The V and J genes are TRBV19 and TRBJ2-7, with TRBD2 matching over 9 bases. Germline loops: CDR1 LNHDA, CDR2 SQIVND (reference sequence). The CDR3 loop spans 14 amino acids. J gave up 1 base and V 7 bases, and 5 bases lay outside the gene matches. Here the CDR3 reads CASKVLAGSYEQYF. The CDR3 DNA follows: TGTGCCAGTAAAGTTCTAGCGGGATCCTACGAGCAGTACTTC. Supplemented by reference TRBV19 and TRBJ2-7, the full variable domain reads DGGITQSPKYLFRKEGQNVTLSCEQNLNHDAMYWYRQDPGQGLRLIYYSQIVNDFQKGDIAEGYSVSREKKESFPLTVTSAQKNPTAFYLCASKVLAGSYEQYFGPGTRLTVT.

This clonotype was observed a handful of times. J is TRBJ1-1 and V is TRBV28; 9 nucleotides agree with TRBD1. CDR1 is MDHEN and CDR2 is SYDVKM in the germline V gene. The V gene end was trimmed by 5 bases and the J gene end by 0 bases; junction bases not matched to a gene: 10. The CDR3 loop spans 17 amino acids. CDR3 loop: CASSPLGGQGMNTEAFF. Here the CDR3 DNA reads TGTGCCAGCAGTCCCCTAGGGGGACAGGGAATGAACACTGAAGCTTTCTTT.

This clonotype was counted only a few times. The chain employs TRBV7-9 and TRBJ2-7, with a weak D call TRBD1 (5 bases). Germline CDR1 reads SEHNR; CDR2 reads FQNEAQ (reference sequence). V gave up 2 bases and J gave up 3 bases, with 14 bases separating them. The CDR3 runs to 15 residues. The DNA of the CDR3 is TGTGCCAGCAGCTTATTGCAGGGCGCCTTCTACGAGCAGTACTTC. Translation: CASSLLQGAFYEQYF. The full variable domain, in which reference TRBV7-9 and TRBJ2-7 provide the parts outside the CDR3, is DTGVSQNPRHKITKRGQNVTFRCDPISEHNRLYWYRQTLGQGPEFLTYFQNEAQLEKSRLLSDRFSAERPKGSFSTLEIQRTEQGDSAMYLCASSLLQGAFYEQYFGPGTRLTVT.

The chain combines TRBV3-1 with TRBJ2-7; 7 bases map to TRBD1. The V and J ends lost 0 bases and 3 bases, in that order; junction bases with no gene match: 14. The CDR3 has 18 residues. Germline V lookup: CDR1 LGHDT, CDR2 YNNKEL (reference sequence). CDR3 in amino acids: CASSQEVYPGQNFYEQYF. CDR3 sequence (DNA): TGTGCCAGCAGCCAAGAAGTCTATCCGGGACAGAACTTCTACGAGCAGTACTTC.

This clonotype was detected only a few times. The chain uses TRBV28 and TRBJ2-2, with TRBD1 as a possible D gene (5 bases). Per the germline V gene, CDR1 is MDHEN and CDR2 is SYDVKM. The CDR3 totals 15 residues. With 6 bases removed from V and 7 bases from J, the gap between germline ends came to 18 bases. The CDR3 sequence: CASSLPGRAVGELFF. CDR3 DNA sequence: TGTGCCAGCAGCCTCCCTGGCAGGGCGGTCGGGGAGCTGTTTTTT.